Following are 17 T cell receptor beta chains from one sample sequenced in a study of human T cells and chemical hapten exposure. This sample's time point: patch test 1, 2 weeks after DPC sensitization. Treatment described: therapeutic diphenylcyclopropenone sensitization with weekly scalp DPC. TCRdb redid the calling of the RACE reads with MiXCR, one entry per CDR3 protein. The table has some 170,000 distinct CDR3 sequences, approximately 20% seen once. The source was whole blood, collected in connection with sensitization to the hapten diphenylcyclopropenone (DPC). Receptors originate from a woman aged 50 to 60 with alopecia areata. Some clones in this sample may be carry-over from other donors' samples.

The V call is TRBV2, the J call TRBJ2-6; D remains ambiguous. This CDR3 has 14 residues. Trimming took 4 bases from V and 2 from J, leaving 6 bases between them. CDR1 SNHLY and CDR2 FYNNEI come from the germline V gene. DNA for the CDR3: TGTGCCAGCAGTGGATACCCTGGGGCCAACGTCCTGACTTTC. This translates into CASSGYPGANVLTF.

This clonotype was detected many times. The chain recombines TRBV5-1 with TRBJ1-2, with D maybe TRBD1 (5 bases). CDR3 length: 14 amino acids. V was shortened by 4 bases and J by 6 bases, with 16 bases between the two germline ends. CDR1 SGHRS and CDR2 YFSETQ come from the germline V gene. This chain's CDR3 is CASSPPQGVDGYTF. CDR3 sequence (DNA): TGCGCCAGCAGCCCCCCTCAGGGAGTCGATGGCTACACCTTC.

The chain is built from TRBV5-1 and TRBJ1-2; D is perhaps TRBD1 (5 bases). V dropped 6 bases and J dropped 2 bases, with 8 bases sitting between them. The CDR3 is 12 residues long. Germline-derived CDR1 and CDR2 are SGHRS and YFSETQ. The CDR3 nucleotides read TGCGCCAGCAACCGACAGAACTATGGCTACACCTTC. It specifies CASNRQNYGYTF.

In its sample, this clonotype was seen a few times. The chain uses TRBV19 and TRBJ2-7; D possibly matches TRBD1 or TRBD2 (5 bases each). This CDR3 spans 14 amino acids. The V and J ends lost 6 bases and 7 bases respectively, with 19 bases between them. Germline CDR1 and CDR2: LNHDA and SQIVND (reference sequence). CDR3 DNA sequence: TGTGCCAGTAGGCCTGCAGGGAGTTGGTCAGAGCAGTACTTC. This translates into CASRPAGSWSEQYF. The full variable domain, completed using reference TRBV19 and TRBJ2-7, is DGGITQSPKYLFRKEGQNVTLSCEQNLNHDAMYWYRQDPGQGLRLIYYSQIVNDFQKGDIAEGYSVSREKKESFPLTVTSAQKNPTAFYLCASRPAGSWSEQYFGPGTRLTVT.

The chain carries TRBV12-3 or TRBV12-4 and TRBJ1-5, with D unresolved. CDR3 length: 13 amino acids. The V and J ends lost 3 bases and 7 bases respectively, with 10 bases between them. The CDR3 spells CASSFGVSQPQHF. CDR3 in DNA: TGTGCCAGCAGTTTTGGGGTAAGCCAGCCCCAGCATTTT.

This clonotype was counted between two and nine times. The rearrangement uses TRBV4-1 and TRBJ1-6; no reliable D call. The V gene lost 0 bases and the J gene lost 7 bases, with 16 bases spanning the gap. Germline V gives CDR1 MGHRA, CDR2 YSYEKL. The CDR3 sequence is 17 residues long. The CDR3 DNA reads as TGCGCCAGCAGCCAAGATGGGGTCCGCCTCGCAAATTCACCCCTCCACTTT. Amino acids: CASSQDGVRLANSPLHF.

The CDR3 bases are TGTGCCAGCAGCTTAGCGACTGGACAGGGGGCGGAGACCCAGTACTTC. Encoded protein: CASSLATGQGAETQYF. The chain is built from TRBV7-6 and TRBJ2-5; 11 nucleotides agree with TRBD1. CDR3 length: 16 amino acids. With V trimmed by 0 bases and J by 5 bases, 5 bases remained unmatched. The V gene's germline CDR1 is SGHVS and CDR2 FNYEAQ.

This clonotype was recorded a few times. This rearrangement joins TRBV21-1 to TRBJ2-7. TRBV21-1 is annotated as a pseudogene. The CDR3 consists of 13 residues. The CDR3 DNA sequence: TGTGCCAGCAGCAGCCAGGATGGGTACGAGCAGTACTTC. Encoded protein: CASSSQDGYEQYF.

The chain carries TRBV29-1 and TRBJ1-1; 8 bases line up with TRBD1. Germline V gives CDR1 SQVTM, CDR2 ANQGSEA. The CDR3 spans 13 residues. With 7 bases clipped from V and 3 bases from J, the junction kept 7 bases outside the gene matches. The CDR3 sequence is CSARTGIDTEAFF. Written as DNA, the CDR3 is TGCAGCGCCCGGACAGGGATTGACACTGAAGCTTTCTTT.

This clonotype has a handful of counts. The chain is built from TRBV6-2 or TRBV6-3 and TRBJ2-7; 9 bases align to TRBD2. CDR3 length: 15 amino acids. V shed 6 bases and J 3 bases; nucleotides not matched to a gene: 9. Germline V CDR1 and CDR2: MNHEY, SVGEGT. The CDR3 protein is CASSGTGTSRYEQYF. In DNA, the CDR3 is TGTGCCAGCAGCGGGACCGGGACTAGCCGCTACGAGCAGTACTTC.

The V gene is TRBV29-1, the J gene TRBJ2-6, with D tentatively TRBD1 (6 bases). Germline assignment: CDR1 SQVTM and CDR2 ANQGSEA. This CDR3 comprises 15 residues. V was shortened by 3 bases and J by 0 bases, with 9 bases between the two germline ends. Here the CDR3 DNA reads TGCAGCGTTGAGACAGGCCTCTCTGGGGCCAACGTCCTGACTTTC. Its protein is CSVETGLSGANVLTF. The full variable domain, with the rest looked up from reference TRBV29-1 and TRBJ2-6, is SAVISQKPSRDICQRGTSLTIQCQVDSQVTMMFWYRQQPGQSLTLIATANQGSEATYESGFVIDKFPISRPNLTFSTLTVSNMSPEDSSIYLCSVETGLSGANVLTFGAGSRLTVL.

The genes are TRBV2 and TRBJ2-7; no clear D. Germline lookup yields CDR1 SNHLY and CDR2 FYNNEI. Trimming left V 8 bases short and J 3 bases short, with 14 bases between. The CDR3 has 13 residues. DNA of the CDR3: TGTGCCAGCTATAATAGAATCGGCTACGAGCAGTACTTC. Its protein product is CASYNRIGYEQYF.

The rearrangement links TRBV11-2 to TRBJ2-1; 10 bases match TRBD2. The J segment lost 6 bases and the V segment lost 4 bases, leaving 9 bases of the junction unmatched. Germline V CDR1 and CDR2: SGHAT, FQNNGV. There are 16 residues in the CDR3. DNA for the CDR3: TGTGCCAGCAGCTCCCCCGGGACTAGCGATATCAATGAGCAGTTCTTC. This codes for CASSSPGTSDINEQFF.

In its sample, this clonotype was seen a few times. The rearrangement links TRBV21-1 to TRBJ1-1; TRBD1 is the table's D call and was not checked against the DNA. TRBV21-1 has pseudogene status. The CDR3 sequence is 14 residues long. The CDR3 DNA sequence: TGTGCCAGCAGCAAAGCACAGCGGTCCCCCAAAGCTTTCTTT. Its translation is CASSKAQRSPKAFF.

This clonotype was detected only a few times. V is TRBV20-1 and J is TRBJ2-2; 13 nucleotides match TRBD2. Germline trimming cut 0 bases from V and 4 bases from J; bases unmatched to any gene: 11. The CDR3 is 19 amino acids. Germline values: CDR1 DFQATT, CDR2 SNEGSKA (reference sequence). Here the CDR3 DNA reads TGCAGTGCTAGAGATCCTCGGACTAGCGGGAGCAAGTCCACCGGGGAGCTGTTTTTT. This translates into CSARDPRTSGSKSTGELFF.

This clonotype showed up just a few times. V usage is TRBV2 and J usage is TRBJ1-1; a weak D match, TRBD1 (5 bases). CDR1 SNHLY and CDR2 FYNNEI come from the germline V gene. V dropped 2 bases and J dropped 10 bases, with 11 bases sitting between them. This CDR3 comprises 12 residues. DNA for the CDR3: TGTGCCAGCAGTGAACTGGGGGTTCTAGCTTTCTTT. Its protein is CASSELGVLAFF.

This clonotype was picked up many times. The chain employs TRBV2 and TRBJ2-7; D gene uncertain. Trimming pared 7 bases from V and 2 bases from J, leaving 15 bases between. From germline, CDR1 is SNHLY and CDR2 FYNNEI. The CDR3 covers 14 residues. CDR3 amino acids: CASTRQLSTYEQYF. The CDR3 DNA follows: TGTGCCAGCACGCGGCAGCTCTCCACCTACGAGCAGTACTTC. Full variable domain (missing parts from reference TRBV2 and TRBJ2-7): EPEVTQTPSHQVTQMGQEVILRCVPISNHLYFYWYRQILGQKVEFLVSFYNNEISEKSEIFDDQFSVERPDGSNFTLKIRSTKLEDSAMYFCASTRQLSTYEQYFGPGTRLTVT.